This T cell receptor (beta chain) came from a study of monozygotic twins with inflammatory bowel disease (dated by TCRdb to the late 2010s). For the wider study: In total, 30 or so monozygotic twin pairs made up the full study: 19 Danish pairs, all IBD-discordant, plus nine German pairs, of which four were IBD-concordant and five were IBD-discordant. The search for disease-associated traits relied mainly on comparing IBD patients with their genetically identical healthy co-twins within discordant pairs. Each individual had, on average, about 151 000 unique TCRalpha sequences and 181 000 unique TCRbeta sequences available for analysis. What the study reported, not specific to this receptor: Fewer clonotypes were shared with other individuals by IBD patients than by healthy twins, most markedly in patients showing signs of disease activity. Measured by the inverse Simpson index, TCRbeta repertoire diversity was lower in IBD patients than in their healthy co-twins. No difference in repertoire similarity was observed between concordant and discordant twins, possibly owing to limited statistical power. Because patients received different immunosuppressive treatments, the repertoires may have picked up extra background noise and variability between individuals. The results gave no support for a single strong signal or clonotype linked to IBD. Different T cell subtypes could not be distinguished in the analysis.

As regards this clonotype: Its binding antigen is unknown.

The CDR3 holds 15 amino acids from the cysteine to the phenylalanine. No nucleotide data were recorded. From the germline V gene, CDR1 is SQVTM and CDR2 is ANQGSEA. From each donor, a roughly 2.3 ml peripheral blood sample was drawn into PAXgene tubes and stored at -80 degrees C. Without T cell sorting, total RNA was isolated from whole blood using the PAXgene blood miRNA kit on an automated QIAcube. Peripheral blood from monozygotic twin pairs who were concordant or discordant for inflammatory bowel disease underwent deep TCRalpha and TCRbeta repertoire profiling using unique molecular barcoding. Smoking habits were recorded for all twin pairs, with individuals classified as current, former or never smokers. The library was generated by 5' RACE. For each TCR library, 3,500 to 4,000 ng of total RNA was used. For each sample, cDNA synthesis with SMARTScribe reverse transcriptase was split into eight separate reactions. During cDNA synthesis, template switching introduced unique molecular identifiers that contained a 6-nucleotide sample barcode. TCRalpha and TCRbeta cDNA was amplified in two nested PCRs of roughly 16 and 10 cycles, and bead purification was carried out after each PCR. Before amplification, the cDNA was treated with uracil DNA-glycosylase and purified using the QIAquick PCR purification kit. In the second PCR, Illumina TruSeq-compatible adapters and sample-specific barcodes were added. Library quality and concentration were checked on TapeStation and Qubit, and libraries were pooled at around 4.9 ng each. The pooled libraries were sequenced with 2 x 100 bp reads and custom sequencing primers on an Illumina HiSeq2500 single-index Rapid Run. Under the source paper's analysis protocol: PCR and sequencing errors were corrected by UMI-based consensus assembly using MiGEC version 1.2.6. MiXCR version 2.1.1 was used for V(D)J alignment, clonotype assembly and CDR3 extraction. To normalise gene usage, clonotype sharing and MAIT/NKT TCR abundance, the top 1000, 10 000 and 20 000 clonotypes in each sample were analysed. Diversity was computed as the inverse Simpson index with the vegan R package after downsampling to 27 000 UMIs. Paired Mann-Whitney U tests on discordant twin pairs were used, with Benjamini-Hochberg multiple-testing correction. TCRdb reprocessed the raw reads; every CDR3 protein sequence is a single record, and DNA is not supplied. TCRdb, not the original authors, processed these V and J calls. This sample's table carries more than 300,000 distinct CDR3 sequences. The top ten constitute approximately 2.4% of the sample.

Sequences were obtained from blood. This chain joins TRBV29-1 to TRBJ2-7; TCRdb's assignment of TRBD1 cannot be checked, as there is no DNA. The sequence was obtained from a human donor with ulcerative colitis or Crohn's disease, or a healthy co-twin of an affected twin (not recorded which). CDR3 loop: CSVFTPGQGLGEQYF.